The 20 T cell receptor beta chains below all came from one sample that was sequenced in a study of blood T cell repertoires in COVID-19. Sequencing was performed with immunoSEQ multiplex PCR; in TCRdb, only in-frame clones are kept and a portion is missing. The sample carries 60,000 or so clones, roughly nine tenths recorded once. The source material was peripheral blood. These receptors were collected from a man in his fifties or sixties with acute or convalescent COVID-19.

The rearrangement links TRBV18 to TRBJ1-6, with D maybe TRBD1 (6 bases). Germline V gene data show CDR1 as KGHSH and CDR2 as LQKENI. CDR3 length equals 14 residues. Trimming cost V 5 bases and J 9 bases, with 14 bases left between them. The CDR3 is CASSSGTPPSPLHF. The CDR3 DNA sequence: TGTGCCAGCTCATCGGGGACACCGCCTTCACCCCTCCACTTT.

Here the CDR3 reads CASSLRERSISPLHF. CDR3 DNA sequence: TGCGCCAGCAGCCTGAGGGAGAGGAGCATATCACCCCTCCACTTT. This chain links TRBV5-1 with TRBJ1-6; D is unresolved. V was clipped by 4 bases and J by 10 bases, with 18 bases between them. The CDR3 sequence is 15 residues long. Germline lookup yields CDR1 SGHRS and CDR2 YFSETQ.

V usage is TRBV6-2 or TRBV6-3 and J usage is TRBJ1-4, with D tentatively TRBD1 (5 bases). Germline CDR1 is MNHEY and CDR2 is SVGEGT. V was trimmed by 4 bases and J by 5 bases, leaving 11 bases between them. CDR3 length equals 14 residues. The DNA for the CDR3 is TGTGCCAGCAGTTTGACAGCCTTCAATGAAAAACTGTTTTTT. Translating gives CASSLTAFNEKLFF.

This rearrangement joins TRBV5-4 to TRBJ1-5; 7 positions agree with TRBD1. From germline, CDR1 is SGHNT and CDR2 YYREEE (reference sequence). Trimming cost V 3 bases and J 4 bases; bases outside gene matches: 7. This CDR3 spans 15 amino acids. CDR3 in DNA: TGTGCCAGCAGCTCTTGGGGACAGCCAAATCAGCCCCAGCATTTT. Its translation is CASSSWGQPNQPQHF.

The CDR3 is CASSLDPGGTQYF. The CDR3, as DNA: TGCGCCAGCAGCTTGGATCCGGGTGGAACCCAGTACTTC. The chain joins TRBV5-1 to TRBJ2-5; D not certain. Trimming took off 0 bases at V and 8 bases at J, with 11 bases between the two ends. This CDR3 has 13 amino acids. Germline V gene lookup returns CDR1 SGHRS and CDR2 YFSETQ. The full variable domain, rest sourced from reference TRBV5-1 and TRBJ2-5, is KAGVTQTPRYLIKTRGQQVTLSCSPISGHRSVSWYQQTPGQGLQFLFEYFSETQRNKGNFPGRFSGRQFSNSRSEMNVSTLELGDSALYLCASSLDPGGTQYFGPGTRLLVL.

The chain uses TRBV15 and TRBJ1-5; a possible D gene is TRBD1 (5 bases). The CDR3 spans 16 residues. The V and J ends lost 0 bases and 5 bases respectively, with 14 bases between them. Germline CDR1 and CDR2: LNHNV and YYDKDF (reference sequence). The DNA of the CDR3 is TGTGCCACCAGCAGAGATGGTAGACAGCGCTATCAGCCCCAGCATTTT. Encoded protein: CATSRDGRQRYQPQHF. Full variable domain (missing parts from reference TRBV15 and TRBJ1-5): DAMVIQNPRYQVTQFGKPVTLSCSQTLNHNVMYWYQQKSSQAPKLLFHYYDKDFNNEADTPDNFQSRRPNTSFCFLDIRSPGLGDTAMYLCATSRDGRQRYQPQHFGDGTRLSIL.

V is TRBV25-1 and J is TRBJ1-1; D is ambiguous. Germline V gene sequence: CDR1 MGHDK, CDR2 SYGVNS. Between the trimmed V and J ends, which lost 9 bases and 0 bases, there was a span of 11 bases. This CDR3 contains 13 residues. CDR3 DNA sequence: TGTGCCAGTGGAGGAGCCGTGAACACTGAAGCTTTCTTT. Translation gives CASGGAVNTEAFF.

The chain uses TRBV3-1 (or the pseudogene TRBV3-2) and TRBJ2-7, with D possibly matching TRBD1 (5 bases). V gave up 1 base and J gave up 6 bases, with 13 bases separating them. This CDR3 has 14 amino acids. Germline V lookup: CDR1 LGHDT, CDR2 YNNKEL (reference sequence). The CDR3 protein is CASSQVRRASEQYF. The CDR3 nucleotides read TGTGCCAGCAGCCAAGTTCGCAGGGCCTCCGAGCAGTACTTC.

This rearrangement joins TRBV6-1 to TRBJ1-6, with D hard to call. CDR1 MNHNS and CDR2 SASEGT come from the germline V gene. CDR3 size: 17 residues. The V gene lost 4 bases and the J gene lost 1 base, with 14 bases spanning the gap. CDR3 sequence: CASSVTGRGSYNSPLHF. CDR3 DNA: TGTGCCAGCAGTGTTACCGGGCGGGGATCCTATAATTCACCCCTCCACTTT.

This sequence joins TRBV10-3 and TRBJ1-1; 7 bases match TRBD1. The trim removed 10 bases at V and 1 base at J, leaving 12 bases unmatched. This CDR3 has 15 residues. The germline V gene has CDR1 ENHRY and CDR2 SYGVKD. CDR3 coding DNA: TGTGCCACCGAGGAGTCAGGGGGAAAGAACACTGAAGCTTTCTTT. Translating gives CATEESGGKNTEAFF.

The chain employs TRBV5-6 and TRBJ2-6; tentatively, D is TRBD1 (6 bases). This CDR3 is built from 18 residues. Between the trimmed V and J ends, which lost 3 bases and 3 bases, there was a span of 19 bases. Germline loops: CDR1 SGHDT, CDR2 YYEEEE. The CDR3 sequence is CASSSRAPGVNGANVLTF. In DNA form, the CDR3 reads TGTGCCAGCAGCTCCCGAGCCCCAGGGGTGAATGGGGCCAACGTCCTGACTTTC.

V gene TRBV11-1 combines with J gene TRBJ1-1; 9 bases align to TRBD1. V lost 5 bases to trimming and J lost 6 bases; unmatched junction nucleotides: 10. CDR1 and CDR2 (germline): SGHAT, FQDESV (reference sequence). This CDR3 contains 15 residues. Written as DNA, the CDR3 is TGTGCCAGCAGCAGATATCGGGACAGGGTCCCTGAAGCTTTCTTT. Residues: CASSRYRDRVPEAFF.

This clone showed up just once. V and J are TRBV3-1 (or the pseudogene TRBV3-2) and TRBJ2-7, with no clear D. The CDR3 length is 11 residues. CDR1 and CDR2 (germline): LGHDT, YNNKEL (reference sequence). V dropped 2 bases and J dropped 3 bases, with 2 bases sitting between them. The CDR3 DNA follows: TGTGCCAGCAGCCAACTCTACGAGCAGTACTTC. As protein: CASSQLYEQYF.

This rearrangement joins TRBV6-1 to TRBJ1-2, with TRBD1 identical over 8 bases. Germline lookup yields CDR1 MNHNS and CDR2 SASEGT. V was clipped by 0 bases and J by 2 bases; unmatched bases: 5. The CDR3 covers 16 residues. The DNA of the CDR3 is TGTGCCAGCAGTGAAGCGGGGACAGGAGTCAACTATGGCTACACCTTC. The encoded protein is CASSEAGTGVNYGYTF.

CDR3 sequence reads: CASSLKPQGYGYTF. The DNA for the CDR3 is TGTGCCAGCAGTCTGAAACCGCAGGGCTATGGCTACACCTTC. This rearrangement joins TRBV27 to TRBJ1-2; D might be TRBD1 (5 bases). The germline gives CDR1 MNHEY, CDR2 SMNVEV (reference sequence). V shed 5 bases and J shed 4 bases, with 14 bases lying between them. This CDR3 spans 14 amino acids.

The rearrangement joins TRBV2 to TRBJ1-1, with D hard to call. The germline V gene has CDR1 SNHLY and CDR2 FYNNEI. V lost 4 bases to trimming and J lost 0 bases, with 9 bases between them. The CDR3 runs to 14 residues. The CDR3: CASSGPQVNTEAFF. The CDR3 region has the DNA TGTGCCAGCAGTGGACCCCAGGTGAACACTGAAGCTTTCTTT.

The chain is built from TRBV18 and TRBJ2-7; D not certain. This CDR3 has 13 amino acids. Germline V gene sequence: CDR1 KGHSH, CDR2 LQKENI. V lost 3 bases to trimming and J lost 4 bases, with 10 bases between them. This chain's CDR3 is CASSPENEYEQYF. In DNA form, the CDR3 reads TGTGCCAGCTCACCGGAGAATGAGTACGAGCAGTACTTC. The whole variable domain, filled in from reference TRBV18 and TRBJ2-7, reads NAGVMQNPRHLVRRRGQEARLRCSPMKGHSHVYWYRQLPEEGLKFMVYLQKENIIDESGMPKERFSAEFPKEGPSILRIQQVVRGDSAAYFCASSPENEYEQYFGPGTRLTVT.

With regard to this clone: In the same sample, other DNA sequences code for this CDR3. The V call is TRBV3-1 (or the pseudogene TRBV3-2), the J call TRBJ1-3; unclear D gene. This CDR3 region has 14 residues. The V end was cut by 4 bases, the J end by 0 bases, with 7 bases between. Germline V CDR1 and CDR2: LGHDT, YNNKEL (reference sequence). The CDR3, as DNA: TGTGCCAGCAGCCTCCCCAGCTCTGGAAACACCATATATTTT. Encoded protein: CASSLPSSGNTIYF.

J is TRBJ2-7 and V is TRBV2; the match to TRBD1 covers 8 bases. The J segment lost 6 bases and the V segment lost 5 bases, leaving 6 bases of the junction unmatched. There are 13 residues in the CDR3. Germline V gene lookup returns CDR1 SNHLY and CDR2 FYNNEI. The CDR3 here is CASSTRTGSEQYF. DNA of the CDR3: TGTGCCAGCAGTACTCGGACAGGGTCCGAGCAGTACTTC.

The CDR3 DNA reads as TGTGCCAGCAGCTTTACAGGGAACAATGAGCAGTTCTTC. Its protein is CASSFTGNNEQFF. This sequence joins TRBV13 and TRBJ2-1; D may be TRBD1 (6 bases). The CDR3 is 13 amino acids. The germline V gene has CDR1 PRHDT and CDR2 FYEKMQ (reference sequence). Trimming removed 3 bases at V and 5 bases at J, with 8 bases between.